This TCR beta chain was captured in a study of beta chain features in type 1 diabetes. Study at large: The samples had about 100,000,000 sorted cells examined in all.

Each of the CD4+ naive, central memory, regulatory and stem cell-like memory populations was sorted via CD45RO/CCR7/CD25/CD127/CD95/CD27. Of note for this clone: The antigen remains unidentified.

Overall study results and limits: Sequencing used cDNA, and cells with high TCR expression could therefore be over-represented. TCRB CDR3 length was moderately but significantly reduced in all four CD4+ subsets of Type 1 diabetes patients.

Germline assignment: CDR1 GTSNPN and CDR2 SVGIG (reference sequence). V lost 0 bases to trimming and J lost 4 bases; unmatched junction nucleotides: 1. The CDR3 consists of 13 residues. All of the isolated RNA was reverse transcribed, so expressed TCRB transcripts were sequenced. Method: immunoSEQ multiplex PCR; TCRdb's copy keeps in-frame clones and lacks some. This sample has 120,000 to 150,000 clones, with about 13% found just once. The sequencing sample was made of central memory CD4+ T cells from blood. This chain joins TRBV30 and TRBJ1-2; 8 nucleotides agree with TRBD1. The source is a man aged 18 to 35 with type 1 diabetes. The CDR3 DNA is TGTGCCTGGAGTGTACAGGGGGTCTATGGCTACACCTTC. Amino acids: CAWSVQGVYGYTF.